What follows are 4 T cell receptor beta chains derived from one specimen sequenced in a study of identical twins. Each CDR3 protein gets one entry after TCRdb re-called the 5' RACE reads with MiXCR. The sample records about 700,000 distinct CDR3 sequences, 5.5% to 7.5% being singletons. Specimen: naive T cells sorted from blood. The origin of the receptors is a man aged 18 to 29 in good health.

The chain links TRBV6-2 or TRBV6-3 to TRBJ2-3; no reliable D call. V lost 7 bases to trimming and J lost 0 bases, with 17 bases between them. The germline CDR1 and CDR2 sequences are MNHEY and SVGEGT. The CDR3 totals 16 residues. The DNA for the CDR3 is TGTGCCAGCACCGGTGGGATCGCCTCTAGCACAGATACGCAGTATTTT. Translated: CASTGGIASSTDTQYF.

This clonotype has a count of ten or more. The chain couples TRBV5-1 to TRBJ2-1, with a weak D call TRBD2 (5 bases). Trimming removed 4 bases at V and 9 bases at J, with 20 bases between. This CDR3 is 15 amino acids long. Germline CDR1 is SGHRS and CDR2 is YFSETQ. The DNA of the CDR3 is TGCGCCAGCAGCCCCGGTGGCGCACTAGATGGTGAGCAGTTCTTC. As protein: CASSPGGALDGEQFF.

This clonotype was observed many times. The V call is TRBV5-1, the J call TRBJ2-5, with 11 bases matching TRBD2. The CDR3 runs 16 residues. Trimming took 0 bases from V and 5 from J; bases not matched to a gene: 6. In germline, CDR1 is SGHRS, CDR2 YFSETQ. The CDR3 here is CASSLGPGLAAETQYF. CDR3 bases: TGCGCCAGCAGCTTGGGACCGGGACTAGCGGCGGAGACCCAGTACTTC.

At least ten counts were recorded for this clonotype. CDR3 bases: TGTGCCAGCAGTTTCCGAGGGGTTTACAATGAGCAGTTCTTC. Translation: CASSFRGVYNEQFF. This chain connects TRBV12-3 or TRBV12-4 to TRBJ2-1, with D possibly called TRBD1 or TRBD2 (5 bases each). The CDR3 runs to 14 residues. V lost 3 bases, J lost 4 bases, and 10 bases lay in between.